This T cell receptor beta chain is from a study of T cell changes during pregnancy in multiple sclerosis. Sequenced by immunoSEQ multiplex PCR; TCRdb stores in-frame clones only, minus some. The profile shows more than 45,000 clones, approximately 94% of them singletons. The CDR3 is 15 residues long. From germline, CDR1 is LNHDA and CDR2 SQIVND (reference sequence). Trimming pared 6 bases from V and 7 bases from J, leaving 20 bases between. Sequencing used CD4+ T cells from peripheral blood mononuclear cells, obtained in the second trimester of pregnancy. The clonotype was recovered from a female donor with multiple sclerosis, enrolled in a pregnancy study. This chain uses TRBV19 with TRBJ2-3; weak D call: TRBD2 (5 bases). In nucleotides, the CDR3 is TGTGCCAGTAGGGGGAGCGTGTCCAAGGGCCATACGCAGTATTTT. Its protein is CASRGSVSKGHTQYF. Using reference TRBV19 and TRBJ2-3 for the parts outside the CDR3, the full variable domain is DGGITQSPKYLFRKEGQNVTLSCEQNLNHDAMYWYRQDPGQGLRLIYYSQIVNDFQKGDIAEGYSVSREKKESFPLTVTSAQKNPTAFYLCASRGSVSKGHTQYFGPGTRLTVL.